The 3 T cell receptor beta chains below come from one sample, sequenced in a study of blood T cell repertoires in COVID-19. Some clones are missing from TCRdb's copy, which holds only in-frame ones; the method was immunoSEQ multiplex PCR. The sample shows hundreds of thousands of clones, roughly 83% of them seen only once. Source material: peripheral blood. Source of these receptors: a woman aged 70-85 years with active or convalescent COVID-19.

The gene calls are TRBV30 and TRBJ2-7, with a tentative D call TRBD1 (6 bases). Trimming shortened V by 2 bases and J by 2 bases, and 13 bases separated the two germline ends. The germline V gene has CDR1 GTSNPN and CDR2 SVGIG (reference sequence). This CDR3 comprises 14 residues. As DNA, the CDR3 is TGTGCCTGGAGTAGGACAGACCTGACCTACGAGCAGTACTTC. Translated, it gives CAWSRTDLTYEQYF.

The chain joins TRBV18 to TRBJ2-5; TRBD2 matches at 8 bases. Germline V gives CDR1 KGHSH, CDR2 LQKENI. There are 15 residues in the CDR3. V was pared by 5 bases and J by 3 bases, with 8 bases of the junction left unmatched. CDR3 bases: TGTGCCAGCTCATCCCTACGGGGGGGGGAAGAGACCCAGTACTTC. Translating it yields CASSSLRGGEETQYF.

The chain recombines TRBV6-5 with TRBJ1-2; D is undetermined. The CDR3 has 13 residues. Germline values: CDR1 MNHEY, CDR2 SVGAGI. Trimming took 6 bases from V and 4 from J, leaving 12 bases between them. CDR3 amino acids: CASRRDGFYGYTF. The CDR3 DNA is TGTGCCAGCAGACGGGATGGTTTCTATGGCTACACCTTC.